These T cell receptor beta chains were read from a single sample in a study of T-cell reconstitution after alpha-beta-depleted transplantation in children. A single record per CDR3 protein comes from TCRdb applying MiXCR to the PCR reads. Of around 700,000 distinct CDR3 sequences in the sample, roughly 13% are singletons; the top ten hold 0.79%. The sequenced sample was PBMCs, obtained before TCRalphabeta/CD19-depleted stem cell transplant. These receptors were taken from a girl aged 2 to 10 with congenital amegakaryocytic thrombocytopenia, due to receive a stem cell transplant. Each CDR3 is given without its conserved first and last residue.

TRBV5-1,ASSMGPNTGELF
TRBV7-9,ASIGMRGSTDTQY
TRBV7-2,ASSFSAEQY
TRBV20-1,SASLPYSSYNEQF
TRBV5-1,ASSLASRRYGYT
TRBV20-1,SVSRQGPTNTGELS
TRBV5-1,ASSSGSSRF
TRBV11-2,ASSLFISDRGEEQY
TRBV12-3/TRBV12-4,ASSPRQGGNEQY
TRBV28,ASLLAGGDEQY
TRBV5-5,ASARDANTEAF
TRBV11-2,ASSPPLAGKENEQF
TRBV5-1,ASSFSVRGDGYT
TRBV20-1,SARDWGKIGYYNEQF
TRBV20-1,SASVSGGLKYEQY
TRBV6-5,ASSWEPETGEVSDTQY